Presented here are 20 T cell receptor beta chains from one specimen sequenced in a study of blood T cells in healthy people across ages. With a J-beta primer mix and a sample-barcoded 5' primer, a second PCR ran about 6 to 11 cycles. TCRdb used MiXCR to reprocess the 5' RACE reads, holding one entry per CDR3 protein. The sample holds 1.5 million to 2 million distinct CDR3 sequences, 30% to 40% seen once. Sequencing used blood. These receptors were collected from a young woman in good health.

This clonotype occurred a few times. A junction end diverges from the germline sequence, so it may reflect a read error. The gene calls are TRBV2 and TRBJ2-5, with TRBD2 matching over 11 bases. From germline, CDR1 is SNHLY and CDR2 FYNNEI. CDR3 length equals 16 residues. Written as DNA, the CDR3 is TGTACCAGCAGTGAAGGCCTACTAGCGGGGGCGGAGACCCAGTACTTC. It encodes CTSSEGLLAGAETQYF.

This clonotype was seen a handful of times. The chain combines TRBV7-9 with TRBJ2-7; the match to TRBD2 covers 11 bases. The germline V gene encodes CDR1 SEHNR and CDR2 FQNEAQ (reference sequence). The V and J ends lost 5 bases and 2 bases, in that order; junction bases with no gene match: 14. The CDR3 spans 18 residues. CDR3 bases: TGTGCCAGCAGCCTCGGACTAGCGGGCCCGGTAACCACCTACGAGCAGTACTTC. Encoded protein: CASSLGLAGPVTTYEQYF.

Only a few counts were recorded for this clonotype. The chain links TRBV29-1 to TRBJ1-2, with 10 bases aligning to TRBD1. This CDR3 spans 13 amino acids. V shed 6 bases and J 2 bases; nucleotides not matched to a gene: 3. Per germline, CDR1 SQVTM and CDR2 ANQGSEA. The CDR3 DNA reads TGCAGCGTCGTGGACAGGGGGAACTATGGCTACACCTTC. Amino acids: CSVVDRGNYGYTF.

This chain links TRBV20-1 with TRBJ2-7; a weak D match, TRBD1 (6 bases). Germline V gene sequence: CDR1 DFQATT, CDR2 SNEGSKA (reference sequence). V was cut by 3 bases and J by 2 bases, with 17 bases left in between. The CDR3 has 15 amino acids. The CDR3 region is CSASQYFGQTYEQYF. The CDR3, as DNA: TGCAGTGCTAGTCAGTATTTCGGACAGACCTACGAGCAGTACTTC.

CDR3 coding DNA: TGCAGTGCTAGAGACAACGGACTAGCGGGAGCGGGCACAGATACGCAGTATTTT. Translation: CSARDNGLAGAGTDTQYF. V usage is TRBV20-1 and J usage is TRBJ2-3; 13 positions agree with TRBD2. Unmatched junction bases numbered 7, after V lost 0 bases and J lost 1 base. The V gene's germline CDR1 is DFQATT and CDR2 SNEGSKA (reference sequence). The CDR3 covers 18 residues.

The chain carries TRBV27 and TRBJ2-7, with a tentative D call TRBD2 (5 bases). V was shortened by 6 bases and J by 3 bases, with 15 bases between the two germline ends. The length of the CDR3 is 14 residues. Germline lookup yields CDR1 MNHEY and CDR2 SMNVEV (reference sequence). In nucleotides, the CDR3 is TGTGCCAGCAGCCCGTCCGGGAAACTCTACGAGCAGTACTTC. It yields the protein CASSPSGKLYEQYF.

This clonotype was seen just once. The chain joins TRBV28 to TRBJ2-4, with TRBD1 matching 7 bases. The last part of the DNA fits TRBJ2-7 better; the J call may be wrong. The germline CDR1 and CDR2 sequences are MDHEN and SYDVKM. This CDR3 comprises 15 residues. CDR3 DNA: TGTGCCAGCAGCCAAGAGGGACAGACCCCCTACGAGCAGTACTTC. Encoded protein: CASSQEGQTPYEQYF.

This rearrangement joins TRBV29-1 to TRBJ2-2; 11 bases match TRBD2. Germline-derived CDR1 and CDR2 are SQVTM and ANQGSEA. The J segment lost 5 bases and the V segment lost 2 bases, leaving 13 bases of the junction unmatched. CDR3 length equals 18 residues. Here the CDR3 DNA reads TGCAGCGTTGAATGGGGGACTAGCGGACCAGAACGAACCGGGGAGCTGTTTTTT. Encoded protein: CSVEWGTSGPERTGELFF.

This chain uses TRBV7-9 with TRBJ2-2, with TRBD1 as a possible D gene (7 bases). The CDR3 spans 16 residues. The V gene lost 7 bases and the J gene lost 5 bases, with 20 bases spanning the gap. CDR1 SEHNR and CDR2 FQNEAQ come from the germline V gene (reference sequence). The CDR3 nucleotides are TGTGCCAGCACCGCCAACAGGGGACTGAATACCGGGGAGCTGTTTTTT. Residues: CASTANRGLNTGELFF.

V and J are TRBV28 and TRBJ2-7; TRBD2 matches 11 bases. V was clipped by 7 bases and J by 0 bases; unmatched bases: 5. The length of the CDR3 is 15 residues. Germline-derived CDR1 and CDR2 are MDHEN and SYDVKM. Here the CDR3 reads CASIPGTSGSYEQYF. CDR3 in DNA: TGTGCCAGCATCCCCGGGACTAGCGGCTCCTACGAGCAGTACTTC. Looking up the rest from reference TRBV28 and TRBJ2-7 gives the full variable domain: DVKVTQSSRYLVKRTGEKVFLECVQDMDHENMFWYRQDPGLGLRLIYFSYDVKMKEKGDIPEGYSVSREKKERFSLILESASTNQTSMYLCASIPGTSGSYEQYFGPGTRLTVT.

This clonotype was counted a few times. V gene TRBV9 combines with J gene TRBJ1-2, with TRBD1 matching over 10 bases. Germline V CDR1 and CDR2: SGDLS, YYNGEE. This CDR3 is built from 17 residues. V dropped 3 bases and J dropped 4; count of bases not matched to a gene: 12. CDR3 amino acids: CASSDPRQGAFRYGYTF. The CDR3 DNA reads TGTGCCAGCAGCGATCCCAGACAGGGGGCTTTTCGCTATGGCTACACCTTC.

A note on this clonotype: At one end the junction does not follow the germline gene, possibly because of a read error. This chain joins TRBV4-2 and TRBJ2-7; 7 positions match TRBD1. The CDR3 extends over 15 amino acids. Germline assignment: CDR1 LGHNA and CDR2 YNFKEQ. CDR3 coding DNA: TGTGCCAGCAGCCAAGAACTAGGGGGCTCCTACGAGCGGTACTTC. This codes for CASSQELGGSYERYF.

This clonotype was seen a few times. CDR3 sequence (DNA): TGCGCCAGCAAGCTAACAGGGACAGACTCCTACGAGCAGTACTTC. Translated: CASKLTGTDSYEQYF. This chain connects TRBV5-1 to TRBJ2-7, with TRBD1 matching over 7 bases. The J segment lost 0 bases and the V segment lost 6 bases, leaving 9 bases of the junction unmatched. CDR1 is SGHRS, CDR2 YFSETQ, per germline. This CDR3 is 15 amino acids long.

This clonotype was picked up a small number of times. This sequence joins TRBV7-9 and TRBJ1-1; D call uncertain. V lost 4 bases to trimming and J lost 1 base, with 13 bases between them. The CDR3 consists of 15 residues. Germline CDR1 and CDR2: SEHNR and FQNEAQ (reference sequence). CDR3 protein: CASSYSQNSNTEAFF. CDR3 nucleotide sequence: TGTGCCAGCAGCTACTCACAGAATTCGAACACTGAAGCTTTCTTT.

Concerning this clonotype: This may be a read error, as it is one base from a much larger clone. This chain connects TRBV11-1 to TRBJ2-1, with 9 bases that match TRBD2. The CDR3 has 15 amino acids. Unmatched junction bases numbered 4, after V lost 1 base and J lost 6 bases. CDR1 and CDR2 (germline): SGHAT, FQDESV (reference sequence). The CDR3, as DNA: TGTGCCAGCAGCTTAGTAGCGGGAGAGGTCAATGAGCAGTTCTTC. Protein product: CASSLVAGEVNEQFF.

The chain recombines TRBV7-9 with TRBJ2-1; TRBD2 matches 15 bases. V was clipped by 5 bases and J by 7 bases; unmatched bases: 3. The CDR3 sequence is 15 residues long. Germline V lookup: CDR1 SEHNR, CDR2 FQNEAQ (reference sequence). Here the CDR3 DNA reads TGTGCCAGCAGCATGGGGACTAGCGGGGGGAATGAGCAGTTCTTC. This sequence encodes CASSMGTSGGNEQFF.

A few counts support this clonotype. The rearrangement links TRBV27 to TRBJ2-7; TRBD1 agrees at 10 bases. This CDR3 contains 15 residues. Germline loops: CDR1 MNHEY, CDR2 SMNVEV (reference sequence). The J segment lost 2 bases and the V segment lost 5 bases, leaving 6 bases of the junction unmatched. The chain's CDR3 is CASSRVGTGAYEQYF. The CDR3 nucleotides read TGTGCCAGCAGTAGGGTGGGGACAGGGGCCTACGAGCAGTACTTC.

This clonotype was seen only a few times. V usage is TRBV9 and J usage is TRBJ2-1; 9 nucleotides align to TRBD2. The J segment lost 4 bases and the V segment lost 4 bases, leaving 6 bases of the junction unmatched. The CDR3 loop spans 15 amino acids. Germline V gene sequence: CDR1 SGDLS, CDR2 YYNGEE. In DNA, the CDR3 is TGTGCCAGCAGCACCGGGCGGGGGGGATACAATGAGCAGTTCTTC. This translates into CASSTGRGGYNEQFF.

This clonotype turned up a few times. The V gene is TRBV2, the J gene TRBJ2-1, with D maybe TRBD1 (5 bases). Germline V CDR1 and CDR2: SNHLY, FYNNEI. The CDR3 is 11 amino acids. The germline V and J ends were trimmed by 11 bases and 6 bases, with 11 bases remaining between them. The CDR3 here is CAGSRANEQFF. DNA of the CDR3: TGTGCCGGCTCCAGGGCCAATGAGCAGTTCTTC.

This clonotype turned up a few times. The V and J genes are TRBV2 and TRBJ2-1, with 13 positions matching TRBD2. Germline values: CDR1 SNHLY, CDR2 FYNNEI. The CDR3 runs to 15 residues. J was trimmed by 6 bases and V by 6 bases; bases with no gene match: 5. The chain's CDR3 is CASSETSGGANEQFF. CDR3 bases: TGTGCCAGCAGCGAAACTAGCGGGGGGGCCAATGAGCAGTTCTTC.